This T cell receptor beta chain is from a study of OX40 agonist ivuxolimab in advanced cancers. As for the study in general: Males comprised around 78% of the group, whose mean age was approximately 62 years (range roughly 20 to 85).

Notes on this clone: Its target is unknown.

Study-level results: At 0.1-3.0 mg/kg, partial responders had clonal expansion among the lowest observed.

V was cut by 5 bases and J by 0 bases, with 17 bases left in between. In germline, CDR1 is MNHEY, CDR2 SMNVEV (reference sequence). CDR3 size: 17 residues. Autoimmune disease history or systemic immunosuppression led to patient exclusion. Assay: immunoSEQ multiplex PCR; the TCRdb copy retains only in-frame clones and omits some. The top ten hold roughly 49% of the sample, which has over 15,000 clones, roughly 87% seen once. V and J are TRBV27 and TRBJ2-1, with D perhaps given as TRBD1 or TRBD2 (7 bases each). This specimen consisted of CD4+ or CD8+ T cells sorted from blood, obtained in a trial of the OX40 agonist ivuxolimab. The clonotype comes from an adult with an advanced solid tumor such as melanoma, head and neck, liver or kidney cancer. CDR3 nucleotides: TGTGCCAGCAGTCACCAGCAGCGGGACAGCTCCTACAATGAGCAGTTCTTC. This encodes CASSHQQRDSSYNEQFF.